The source of this TCR beta chain is a study of OX40 agonist ivuxolimab in advanced cancers. Regarding the study in general: Ivuxolimab was an agonistic, fully human IgG2 monoclonal antibody directed against OX40 (CD134), a costimulatory receptor. Intravenous ivuxolimab was administered to patients every 2 weeks at six dose levels: 0.01, 0.1, 0.3, 1.5, 3 and 10 mg/kg. Of the roughly 52 dose-escalation patients, hepatocellular carcinoma was present in roughly 19, melanoma in around 15, renal cell carcinoma in 9 and head and neck cancer in 9. The dose-escalation cohort was approximately 83% male with a mean age of about 60 years, ranging from roughly 20 to 85. Patients were allowed to have had prior anti-PD-1, anti-PD-L1 or anti-CTLA-4 therapy, and roughly 40% of the dose-escalation patients had previously received checkpoint inhibitors. Partial responses occurred in three dose-escalation patients, of whom one had hepatocellular carcinoma and two had cutaneous melanoma. Peripheral TCRbeta sequencing aimed to test whether ivuxolimab altered TCR sequence diversity and caused clonal T-cell expansion. The paper describes the monotherapy dose-escalation part (N = 52 patients) of the phase I trial of ivuxolimab. Overall study outcomes, separate from this receptor: Low levels of normalized T-cell clonal expansion were also shown by some nonresponding patients. At doses of 0.1 to 3.0 mg/kg, clonal expansion of both CD4+ and CD8+ blood T cells was observed from baseline to week 6. In the 0.1-3.0 mg/kg groups, partial responders had among the lowest normalized peripheral clonal expansion, particularly in CD8+ T cells. The antigen specificity of the clonally expanded peripheral T cells was not determined. After ivuxolimab, more expanded clones were found on average in CD8+ T cells than in CD4+ T cells.

Genomic DNA was isolated from the sorted cells so that the TCRbeta CDR3 region could be sequenced. The immunoSEQ Assay was used for sequencing of TCRbeta CDR3 regions. What TCRdb holds here is the immuneACCESS table cut down to in-frame rearrangements. Part of the clones is not present; checked against another copy, under half of the missing clones reflect an unresolved V gene, and the others are unexplained. Within this sample are more than 55,000 clones, with around 86% of them counted one time only. 1.2% of the sample rests with the top ten. A remark on this clone: Its specific antigen is unknown. No base qualities exist here, and no much larger clone lies one base off it.

The trial excluded patients who had a history of autoimmune disease or were on systemic immunosuppression. Peripheral blood for TCR sequencing was collected from all dose cohorts at baseline, on cycle 4 day 1, and on cycle 7 day 1. The samples were drawn from a first-in-human, open-label, multicenter phase I dose-escalation trial of ivuxolimab. Adults with locally advanced or metastatic head and neck squamous cell, hepatocellular, melanoma or renal cell carcinoma were enrolled in the trial. Before TCR sequencing, CD4+ and CD8+ T cells were separately sorted from peripheral blood. The germline V gene gives CDR1 as SGHTA and CDR2 as FQGNSA. The CDR3 starts with the cysteine, ends with the phenylalanine, and has 14 residues. Here the CDR3 DNA is all that survives: 42 bases in frame from base 1. Relative to germline, V is missing 5 bases and J is missing 5 bases, with 4 bases of the junction outside any gene match.

The sequenced sample was CD4+ or CD8+ T cells sorted from blood, obtained in a trial of the OX40 agonist ivuxolimab. The chain is encoded by TRBV7-2 joined to TRBJ2-3; TRBD2 agrees with 10 junctional bases. The TCR originated in an adult with an advanced solid tumor such as melanoma, head and neck, liver or kidney cancer. The DNA sequence reads TGTGCCAGCAGCCGAGGACTAGCGGAAGATACGCAGTATTTT. It specifies CASSRGLAEDTQYF. Full variable domain (CDR3 extended with the reference TRBV7-2 and TRBJ2-3 proteins): GAGVSQSPSNKVTEKGKDVELRCDPISGHTALYWYRQSLGQGLEFLIYFQGNSAPDKSGLPSDRFSAERTGGSVSTLTIQRTQQEDSAVYLCASSRGLAEDTQYFGPGTRLTVL.